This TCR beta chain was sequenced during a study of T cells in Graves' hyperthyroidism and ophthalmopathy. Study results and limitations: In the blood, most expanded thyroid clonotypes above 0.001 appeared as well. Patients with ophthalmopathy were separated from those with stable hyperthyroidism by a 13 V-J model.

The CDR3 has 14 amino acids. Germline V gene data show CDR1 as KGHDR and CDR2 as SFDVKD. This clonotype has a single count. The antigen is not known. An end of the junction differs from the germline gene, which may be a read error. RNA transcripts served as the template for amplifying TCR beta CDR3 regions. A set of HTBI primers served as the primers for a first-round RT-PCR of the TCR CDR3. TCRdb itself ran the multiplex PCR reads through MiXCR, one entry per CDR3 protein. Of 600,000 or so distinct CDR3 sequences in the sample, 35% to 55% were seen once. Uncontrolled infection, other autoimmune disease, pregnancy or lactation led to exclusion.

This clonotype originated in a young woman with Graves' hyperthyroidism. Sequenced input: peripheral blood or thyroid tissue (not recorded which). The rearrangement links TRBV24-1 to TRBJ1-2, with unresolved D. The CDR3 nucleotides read TGTGCCAGCAGTGATTTTTGGACGATCTATGGCTACACCTTC. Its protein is CASSDFWTIYGYTF.